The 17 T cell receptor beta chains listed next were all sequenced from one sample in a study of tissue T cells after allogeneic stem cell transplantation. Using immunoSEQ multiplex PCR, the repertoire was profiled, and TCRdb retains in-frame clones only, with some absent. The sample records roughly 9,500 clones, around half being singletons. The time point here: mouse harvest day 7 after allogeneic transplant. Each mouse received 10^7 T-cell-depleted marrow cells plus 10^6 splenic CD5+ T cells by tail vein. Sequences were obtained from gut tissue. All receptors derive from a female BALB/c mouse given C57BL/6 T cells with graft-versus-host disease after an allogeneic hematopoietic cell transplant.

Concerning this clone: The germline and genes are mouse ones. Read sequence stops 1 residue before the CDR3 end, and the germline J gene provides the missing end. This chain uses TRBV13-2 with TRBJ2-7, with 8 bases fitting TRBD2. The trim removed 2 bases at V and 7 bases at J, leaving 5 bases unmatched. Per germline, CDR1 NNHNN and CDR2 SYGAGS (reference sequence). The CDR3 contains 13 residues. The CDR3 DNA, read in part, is TGTGCCAGCGGTGAAGGGGGGGCGCGAGAACAGTAC. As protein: CASGEGGAREQY. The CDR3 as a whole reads CASGEGGAREQYF.

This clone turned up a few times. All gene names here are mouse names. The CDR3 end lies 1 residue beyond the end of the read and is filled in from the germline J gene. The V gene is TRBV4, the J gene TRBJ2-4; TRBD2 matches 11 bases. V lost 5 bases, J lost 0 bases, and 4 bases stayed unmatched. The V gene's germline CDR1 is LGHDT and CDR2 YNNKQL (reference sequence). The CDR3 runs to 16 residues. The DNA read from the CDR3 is TGTGCCAGCAGCCGACTGGGGGGGTCTAGTCAAAACACCTTGTAC. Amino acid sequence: CASSRLGGSSQNTLY. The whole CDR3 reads CASSRLGGSSQNTLYF. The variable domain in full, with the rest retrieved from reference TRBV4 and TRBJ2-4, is ETAVFQTPNYHVTQVGNEVSFNCKQTLGHDTMYWYKQDSKKLLKIMFSYNNKQLIVNETVPRRFSPQSSDKAHLNLRIKSVEPEDSAVYLCASSRLGGSSQNTLYFGAGTRLSVL.

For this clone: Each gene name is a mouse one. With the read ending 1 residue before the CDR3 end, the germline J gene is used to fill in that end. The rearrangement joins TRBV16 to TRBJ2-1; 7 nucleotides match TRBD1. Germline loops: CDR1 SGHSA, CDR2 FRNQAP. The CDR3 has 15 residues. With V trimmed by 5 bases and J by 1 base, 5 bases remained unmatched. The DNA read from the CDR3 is TGTGCAAGCAGCGATACAGGGGAAAACTATGCTGAGCAGTTC. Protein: CASSDTGENYAEQF. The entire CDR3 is CASSDTGENYAEQFF.

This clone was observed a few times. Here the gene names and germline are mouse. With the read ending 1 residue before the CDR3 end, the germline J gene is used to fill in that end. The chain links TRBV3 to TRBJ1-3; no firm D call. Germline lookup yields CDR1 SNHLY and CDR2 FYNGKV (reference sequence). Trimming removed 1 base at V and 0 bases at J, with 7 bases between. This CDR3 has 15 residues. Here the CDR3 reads CASSLGRNSGNTLYF. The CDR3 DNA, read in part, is TGTGCCAGCAGCTTAGGCCGGAATTCTGGAAATACGCTCTAT.

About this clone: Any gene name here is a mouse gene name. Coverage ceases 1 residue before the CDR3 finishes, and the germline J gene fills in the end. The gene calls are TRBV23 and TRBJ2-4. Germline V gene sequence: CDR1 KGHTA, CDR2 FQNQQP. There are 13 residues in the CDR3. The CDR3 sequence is CSSSSDGGNTLYF. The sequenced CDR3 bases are TGCTCCAGCTCCTCGGACGGGGGAAACACCTTGTAC. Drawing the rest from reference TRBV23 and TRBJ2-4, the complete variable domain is DAAVTQKPRYLIKMKGQEAEMKCIPEKGHTAVFWYQQKQSKELKFLIYFQNQQPLDQIDMVKERFSAVCPSSSLCSLGIRTCEAEDSALYLCSSSSDGGNTLYFGAGTRLSVL.

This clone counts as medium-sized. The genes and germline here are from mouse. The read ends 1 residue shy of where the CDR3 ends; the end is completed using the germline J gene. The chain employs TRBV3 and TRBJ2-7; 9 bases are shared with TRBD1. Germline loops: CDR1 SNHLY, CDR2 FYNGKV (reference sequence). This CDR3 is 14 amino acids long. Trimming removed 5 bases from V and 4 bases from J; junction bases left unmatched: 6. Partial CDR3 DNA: TGTGCCAGCAGCCCCCGACAGGGGGGGTATGAACAGTAC. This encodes CASSPRQGGYEQY. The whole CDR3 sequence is CASSPRQGGYEQYF.

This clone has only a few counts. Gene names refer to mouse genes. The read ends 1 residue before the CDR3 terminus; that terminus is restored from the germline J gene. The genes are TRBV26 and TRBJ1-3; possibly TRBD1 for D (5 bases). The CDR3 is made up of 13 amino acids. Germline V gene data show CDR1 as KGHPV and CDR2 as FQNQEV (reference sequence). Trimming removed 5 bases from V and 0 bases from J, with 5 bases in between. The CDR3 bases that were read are TGTGCCAGCAGTGGGGGTTCTGGAAATACGCTCTAT. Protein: CASSGGSGNTLY. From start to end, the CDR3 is CASSGGSGNTLYF.

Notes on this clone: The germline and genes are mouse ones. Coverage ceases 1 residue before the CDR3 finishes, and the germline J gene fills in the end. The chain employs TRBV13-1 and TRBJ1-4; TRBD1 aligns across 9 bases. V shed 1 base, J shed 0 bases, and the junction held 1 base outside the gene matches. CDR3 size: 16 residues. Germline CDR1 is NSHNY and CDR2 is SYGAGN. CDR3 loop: CASSDRDRVSNERLFF. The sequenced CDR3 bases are TGTGCCAGCAGTGATAGGGACAGGGTTTCCAACGAAAGATTATTT. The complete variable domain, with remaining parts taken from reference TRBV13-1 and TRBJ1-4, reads EAAVTQSPRNKVTVTGGNVTLSCRQTNSHNYMYWYRQDTGHGLRLIHYSYGAGNLRIGDVPDGYKATRTTQEDFFLLLELASPSQTSLYFCASSDRDRVSNERLFFGHGTKLSVL.

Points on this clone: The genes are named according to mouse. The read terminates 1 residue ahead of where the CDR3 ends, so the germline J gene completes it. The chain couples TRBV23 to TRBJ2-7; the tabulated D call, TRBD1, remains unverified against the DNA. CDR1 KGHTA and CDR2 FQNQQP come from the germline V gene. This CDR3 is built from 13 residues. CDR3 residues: CSSSHPDRGEQYF. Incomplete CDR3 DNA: TGCTCCAGCAGTCACCCCGACAGGGGTGAACAGTAC.

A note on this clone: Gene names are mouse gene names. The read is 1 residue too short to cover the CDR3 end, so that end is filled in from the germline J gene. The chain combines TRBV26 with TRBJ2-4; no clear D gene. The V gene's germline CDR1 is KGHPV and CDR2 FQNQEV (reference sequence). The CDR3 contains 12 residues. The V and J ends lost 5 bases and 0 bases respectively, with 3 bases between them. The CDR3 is CASSESQNTLYF. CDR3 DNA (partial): TGTGCCAGCAGTGAAAGTCAAAACACCTTGTAC.

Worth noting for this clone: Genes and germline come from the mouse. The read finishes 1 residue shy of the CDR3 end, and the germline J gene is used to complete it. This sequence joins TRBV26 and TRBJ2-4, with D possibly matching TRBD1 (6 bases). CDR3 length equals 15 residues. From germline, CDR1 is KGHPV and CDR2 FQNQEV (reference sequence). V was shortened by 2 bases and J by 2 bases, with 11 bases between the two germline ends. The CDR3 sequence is CASSLRGTSQNTLYF. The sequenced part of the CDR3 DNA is TGTGCCAGCAGTCTGCGAGGGACATCTCAAAACACCTTGTAC. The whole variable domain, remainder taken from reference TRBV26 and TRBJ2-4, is NSKVIQTPRYLVKGQGQKAKMRCIPEKGHPVVFWYQQNKNNEFKFLINFQNQEVLQQIDMTEKRFSAECPSNSPCSLEIQSSEAGDSALYLCASSLRGTSQNTLYFGAGTRLSVL.

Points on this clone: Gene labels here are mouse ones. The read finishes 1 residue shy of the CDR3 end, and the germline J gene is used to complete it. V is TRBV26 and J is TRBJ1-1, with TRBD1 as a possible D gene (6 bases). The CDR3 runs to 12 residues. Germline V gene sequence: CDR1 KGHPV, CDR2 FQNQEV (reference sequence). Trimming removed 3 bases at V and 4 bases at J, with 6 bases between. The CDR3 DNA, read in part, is TGTGCCAGCAGTCTAGGGGGCACAGAAGTCTTC. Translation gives CASSLGGTEVF. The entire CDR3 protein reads CASSLGGTEVFF.

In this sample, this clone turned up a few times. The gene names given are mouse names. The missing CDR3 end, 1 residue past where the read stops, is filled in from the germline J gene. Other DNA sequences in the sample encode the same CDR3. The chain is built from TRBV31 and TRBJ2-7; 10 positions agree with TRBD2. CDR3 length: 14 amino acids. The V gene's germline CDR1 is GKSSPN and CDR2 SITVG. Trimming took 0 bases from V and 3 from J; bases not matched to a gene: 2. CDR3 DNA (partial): TGTGCCTGGAGTCTAGGGACTGGGGACTATGAACAGTAC. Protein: CAWSLGTGDYEQY. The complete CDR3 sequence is CAWSLGTGDYEQYF.

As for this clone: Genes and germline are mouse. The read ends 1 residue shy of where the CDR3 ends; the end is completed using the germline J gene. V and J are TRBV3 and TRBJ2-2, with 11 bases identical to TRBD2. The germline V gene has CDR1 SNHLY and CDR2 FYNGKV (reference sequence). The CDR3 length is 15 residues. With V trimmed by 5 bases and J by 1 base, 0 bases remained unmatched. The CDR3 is CASSGLGGNTGQLYF. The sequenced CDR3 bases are TGTGCCAGCAGCGGACTGGGGGGAAACACCGGGCAGCTCTAC.

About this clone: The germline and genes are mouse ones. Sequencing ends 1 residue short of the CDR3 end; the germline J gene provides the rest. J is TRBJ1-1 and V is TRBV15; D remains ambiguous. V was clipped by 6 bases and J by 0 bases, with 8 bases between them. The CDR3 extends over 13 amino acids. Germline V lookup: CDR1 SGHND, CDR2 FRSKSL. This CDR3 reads CASSLLANTEVFF. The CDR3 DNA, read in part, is TGTGCCAGCAGCCTCCTTGCAAACACAGAAGTCTTC.

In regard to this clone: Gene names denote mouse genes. CDR3 loop: CASSPRLGGREDTQYF. The DNA read from the CDR3 is TGTGCCAGCAGTCCCCGACTGGGGGGGCGAGAAGACACCCAGTAC. The chain employs TRBV26 and TRBJ2-5, with TRBD2 matching over 12 bases. Coverage ceases 1 residue before the CDR3 finishes, and the germline J gene fills in the end. This CDR3 is 16 amino acids long. From germline, CDR1 is KGHPV and CDR2 FQNQEV (reference sequence). Losses at the gene ends were 4 bases for V and 4 bases for J; bases not matched to a gene: 6.

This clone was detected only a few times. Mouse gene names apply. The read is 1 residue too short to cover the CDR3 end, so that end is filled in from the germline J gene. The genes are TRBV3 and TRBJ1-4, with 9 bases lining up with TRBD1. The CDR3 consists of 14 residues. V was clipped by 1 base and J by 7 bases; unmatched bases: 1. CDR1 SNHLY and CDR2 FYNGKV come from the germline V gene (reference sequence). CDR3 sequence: CASSLGTGAERLFF. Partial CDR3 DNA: TGTGCCAGCAGCTTAGGGACAGGGGCCGAAAGATTATTT.